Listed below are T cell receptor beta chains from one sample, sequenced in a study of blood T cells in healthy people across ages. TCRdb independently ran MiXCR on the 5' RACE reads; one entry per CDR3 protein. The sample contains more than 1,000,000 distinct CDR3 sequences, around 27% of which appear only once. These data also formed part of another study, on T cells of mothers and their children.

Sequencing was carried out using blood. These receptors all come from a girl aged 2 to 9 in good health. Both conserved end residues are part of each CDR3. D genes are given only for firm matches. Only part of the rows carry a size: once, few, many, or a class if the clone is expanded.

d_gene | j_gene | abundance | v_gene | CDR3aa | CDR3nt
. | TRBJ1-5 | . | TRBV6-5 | CASSWASNQPQHF | TGTGCCAGCAGTTGGGCGAGCAATCAGCCCCAGCATTTT
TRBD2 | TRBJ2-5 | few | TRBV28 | CASSLPSASGSYMGETQYF | TGTGCCAGCAGTTTACCCTCGGCTAGCGGGAGCTATATGGGAGAGACCCAGTACTTC
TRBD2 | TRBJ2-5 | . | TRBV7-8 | CAIGGSGGTQYF | TGTGCCATTGGGGGATCGGGGGGGACCCAGTACTTC
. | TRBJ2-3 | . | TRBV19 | CASSQTPTDTQYF | TGTGCCAGTAGTCAAACCCCTACGGATACGCAGTATTTT
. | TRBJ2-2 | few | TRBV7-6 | CASSFSPGRTGELFF | TGTGCCAGCAGCTTTTCCCCCGGGCGGACCGGGGAGCTGTTTTTT
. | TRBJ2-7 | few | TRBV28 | CASSPLGGEGYEQYF | TGTGCCAGCAGTCCTCTCGGCGGTGAGGGCTACGAGCAGTACTTC
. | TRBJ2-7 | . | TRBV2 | CASTPSPGLYEQYF | TGTGCCAGCACCCCATCCCCGGGACTTTACGAGCAGTACTTC
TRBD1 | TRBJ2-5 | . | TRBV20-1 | CSARGPMERTGVDETQYF | TGCAGTGCTAGAGGGCCTATGGAAAGGACAGGGGTCGACGAGACCCAGTACTTC
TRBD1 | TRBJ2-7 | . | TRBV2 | CASNSGPGQSYNEQYF | TGTGCCAGCAATTCTGGCCCGGGACAGTCCTACAATGAGCAGTACTTC
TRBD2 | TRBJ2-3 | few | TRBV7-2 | CASSLAGLVTDTQYF | TGTGCCAGCAGCTTAGCGGGACTAGTCACAGATACGCAGTATTTT
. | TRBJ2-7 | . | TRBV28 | CASSSISAGSYEQYF | TGTGCCAGCAGTAGTATCTCCGCGGGTTCCTACGAGCAGTACTTC
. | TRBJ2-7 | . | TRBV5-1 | CASSDSGAYYEQYF | TGCGCCAGCAGTGATTCGGGCGCCTACTACGAGCAGTACTTC
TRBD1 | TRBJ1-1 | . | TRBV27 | CASSTPGQGNTEAFF | TGTGCCAGCAGTACCCCGGGACAGGGGAACACTGAAGCTTTCTTT
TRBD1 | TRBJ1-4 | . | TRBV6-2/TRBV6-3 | CASSPRPGTDEKLFF | TGTGCCAGCAGCCCGCGTCCCGGGACAGATGAAAAACTGTTTTTT
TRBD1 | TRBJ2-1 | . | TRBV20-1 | CSADTGTGAVEQFF | TGCAGTGCAGATACCGGGACAGGGGCGGTTGAGCAGTTCTTC
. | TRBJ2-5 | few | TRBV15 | CATSRELAAYQETQYF | TGTGCCACCAGCAGAGAATTGGCGGCGTACCAAGAGACCCAGTACTTC
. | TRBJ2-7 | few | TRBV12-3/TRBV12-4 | CASRYSHEQYF | TGTGCCAGCAGGTATAGCCACGAGCAGTACTTC
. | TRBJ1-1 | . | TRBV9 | CASSVDGINTEAFF | TGTGCCAGCAGCGTCGACGGAATCAACACTGAAGCTTTCTTT
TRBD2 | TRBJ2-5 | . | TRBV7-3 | CASSQAGAETQYF | TGTGCCAGCAGCCAAGCGGGAGCAGAGACCCAGTACTTC
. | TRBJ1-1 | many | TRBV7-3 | CASSLTGAGTEAFF | TGTGCCAGCAGCTTAACGGGGGCCGGGACTGAAGCTTTCTTT
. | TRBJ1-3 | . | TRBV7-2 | CASSLELGRAGTIYF | TGTGCCAGCAGCTTAGAGCTCGGACGTGCGGGCACCATATATTTT
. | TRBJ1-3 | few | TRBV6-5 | CASSKRGNTIYF | TGTGCCAGCAGTAAACGAGGAAACACCATATATTTT
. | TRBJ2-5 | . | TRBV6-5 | CASSYSRVQGLGETQYF | TGTGCCAGCAGTTACTCGAGGGTCCAGGGGTTGGGAGAGACCCAGTACTTC
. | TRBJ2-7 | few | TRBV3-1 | CASSQEQGGTYEQYF | TGTGCCAGCAGCCAAGAGCAGGGGGGAACATACGAGCAGTACTTC
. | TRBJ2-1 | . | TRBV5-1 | CASSFSEGGYEQFF | TGCGCCAGCAGCTTTTCAGAGGGGGGCTATGAGCAGTTCTTC
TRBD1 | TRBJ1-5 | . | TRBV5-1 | CASSLTGGEQPQHF | TGCGCCAGCAGCTTGACAGGGGGCGAACAGCCCCAGCATTTT
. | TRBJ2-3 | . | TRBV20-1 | CSARDPASADTQYF | TGCAGTGCTAGAGACCCAGCGAGTGCAGATACGCAGTATTTT
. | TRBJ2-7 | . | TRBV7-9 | CASTVLSYEQYF | TGTGCCAGCACTGTCTTGTCCTACGAGCAGTACTTC
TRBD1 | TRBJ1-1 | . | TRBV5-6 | CASSLNRGETEAFF | TGTGCCAGCAGCCTTAACAGGGGGGAGACTGAAGCTTTCTTT
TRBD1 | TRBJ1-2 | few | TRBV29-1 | CSVTSSGQVIWDGYTF | TGCAGCGTTACAAGCTCGGGACAGGTTATTTGGGACGGCTACACCTTC
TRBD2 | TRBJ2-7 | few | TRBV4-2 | CASSQGLAYVYEQYF | TGTGCCAGCAGCCAAGGACTAGCGTACGTCTACGAGCAGTACTTC
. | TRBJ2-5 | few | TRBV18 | CASSPSTGAMETQYF | TGTGCCAGCTCACCGTCGACGGGGGCTATGGAGACCCAGTACTTC
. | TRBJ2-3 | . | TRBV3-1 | CASSQERLTGTNLDTQYF | TGTGCCAGCAGCCAAGAACGGCTTACTGGGACCAATCTAGATACGCAGTATTTT
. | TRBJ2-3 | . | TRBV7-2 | CASSLAGVGNTQYF | TGTGCCAGCAGCTTAGCGGGGGTGGGTAATACGCAGTATTTT
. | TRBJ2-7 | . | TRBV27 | CASSPLGGASSYEQYF | TGTGCCAGCAGTCCTCTGGGGGGGGCGAGCTCCTACGAGCAGTACTTC
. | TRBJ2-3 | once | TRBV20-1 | CSATSAGSTDTQYF | TGCAGTGCCACGAGCGCGGGTAGCACAGATACGCAGTATTTT
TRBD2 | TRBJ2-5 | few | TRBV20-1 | CSARGLAVETQYF | TGCAGTGCCAGGGGACTAGCCGTCGAGACCCAGTACTTC
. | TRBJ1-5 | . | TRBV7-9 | CASSQSDQPQHF | TGTGCCAGCAGCCAAAGTGATCAGCCCCAGCATTTT
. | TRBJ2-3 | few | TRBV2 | CASSGDPTREWTDTQYF | TGTGCCAGCAGCGGAGACCCAACGAGGGAGTGGACAGATACGCAGTATTTT
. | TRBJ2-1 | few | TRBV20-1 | CSARDKGDPYNEQFF | TGCAGTGCTAGAGATAAAGGCGATCCCTACAATGAGCAGTTCTTC
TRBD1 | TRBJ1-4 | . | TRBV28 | CASSFDRADPNEKLFF | TGTGCCAGCAGTTTCGACAGGGCCGACCCGAATGAAAAACTGTTTTTT
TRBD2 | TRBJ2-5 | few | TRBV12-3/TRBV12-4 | CASSLVRGGTIVEAQYF | TGTGCCAGCAGTTTAGTTCGGGGAGGGACTATAGTGGAGGCCCAGTACTTC
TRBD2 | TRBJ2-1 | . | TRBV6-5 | CASSYWGGTYNEQFF | TGTGCCAGCAGTTATTGGGGGGGGACCTACAATGAGCAGTTCTTC
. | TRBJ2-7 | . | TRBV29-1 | CSVEDRAGIVREQYF | TGCAGCGTTGAAGATCGGGCAGGGATCGTGCGTGAGCAGTACTTC
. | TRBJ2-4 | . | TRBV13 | CASSLEEAKNIQYF | TGTGCCAGCAGCTTAGAGGAGGCCAAAAACATTCAGTACTTC
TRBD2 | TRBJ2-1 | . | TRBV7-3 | CASSSGLAGYEQFF | TGTGCCAGCAGCTCCGGACTAGCGGGATATGAGCAGTTCTTC
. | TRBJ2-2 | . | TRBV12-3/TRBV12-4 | CASSSVGRDTGELFF | TGTGCCAGCAGTTCGGTGGGGCGGGACACCGGGGAGCTGTTTTTT
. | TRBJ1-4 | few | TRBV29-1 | CSVEIGLNEKLFF | TGCAGCGTTGAAATCGGACTTAATGAAAAACTGTTTTTT
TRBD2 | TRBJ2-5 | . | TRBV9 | CASSVDGTSSETQYF | TGTGCCAGCAGCGTAGATGGGACTAGCTCGGAGACCCAGTACTTC
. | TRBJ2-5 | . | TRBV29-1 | CSVFNRDWGETQYF | TGCAGCGTTTTCAATAGGGACTGGGGGGAGACCCAGTACTTC
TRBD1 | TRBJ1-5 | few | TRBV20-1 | CSARQGANQPQHF | TGCAGTGCTAGACAGGGGGCGAACCAGCCCCAGCATTTT
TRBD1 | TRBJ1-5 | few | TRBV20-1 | CSAVRQGLAGQPQHF | TGCAGTGCTGTAAGACAGGGGTTAGCAGGGCAGCCCCAGCATTTT
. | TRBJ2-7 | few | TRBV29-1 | CSVLTEGYYEQYF | TGCAGCGTTCTGACGGAGGGGTACTACGAGCAGTACTTC